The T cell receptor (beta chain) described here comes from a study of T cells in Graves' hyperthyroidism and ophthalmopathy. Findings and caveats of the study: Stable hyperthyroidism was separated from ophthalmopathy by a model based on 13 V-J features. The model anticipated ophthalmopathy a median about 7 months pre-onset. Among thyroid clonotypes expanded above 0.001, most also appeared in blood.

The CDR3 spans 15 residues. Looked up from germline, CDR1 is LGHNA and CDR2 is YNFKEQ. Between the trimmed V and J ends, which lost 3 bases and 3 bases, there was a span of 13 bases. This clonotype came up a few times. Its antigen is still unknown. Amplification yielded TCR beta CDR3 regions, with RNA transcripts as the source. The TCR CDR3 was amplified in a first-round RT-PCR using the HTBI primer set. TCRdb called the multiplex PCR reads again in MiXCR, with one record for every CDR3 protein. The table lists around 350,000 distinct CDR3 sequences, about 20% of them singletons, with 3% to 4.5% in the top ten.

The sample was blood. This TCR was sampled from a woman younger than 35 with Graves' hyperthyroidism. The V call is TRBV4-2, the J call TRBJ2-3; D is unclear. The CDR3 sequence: CASSQTSGPTDTQYF. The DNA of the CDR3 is TGTGCCAGCAGCCAGACCTCGGGTCCAACAGATACGCAGTATTTT.